One and the same sample provided the 3 T cell receptor beta chains below, sequenced in a study of OX40 agonist ivuxolimab in advanced cancers. The method was immunoSEQ multiplex PCR; TCRdb's version includes in-frame clones alone and lacks a portion of them. The sample records more than 100,000 clones, roughly 93% being singletons. The sample consisted of CD4+ or CD8+ T cells sorted from blood, taken in a trial of the OX40 agonist ivuxolimab. All receptors come from an adult with an advanced solid tumor such as melanoma, head and neck, liver or kidney cancer.

This chain uses TRBV14 with TRBJ1-1; D remains unclear. V was pared by 4 bases and J by 2 bases, with 8 bases between. This CDR3 is 13 amino acids long. Germline-derived CDR1 and CDR2 are SGHDN and FVKESK. The CDR3 reads CASSLVGNTEAFF. CDR3 coding DNA: TGTGCCAGCAGCCTTGTCGGTAACACTGAAGCTTTCTTT.

V is TRBV28 and J is TRBJ2-2; TRBD2 matches 7 bases. The germline gives CDR1 MDHEN, CDR2 SYDVKM. The CDR3 length is 16 residues. With V trimmed by 3 bases and J by 5 bases, 9 bases remained unmatched. CDR3: CASSFTQGGRTGELFF. CDR3 sequence (DNA): TGTGCCAGCAGTTTTACCCAGGGAGGGCGGACCGGGGAGCTGTTTTTT.

The rearrangement uses TRBV5-4 and TRBJ2-2; TRBD1 agrees at 10 bases. With 4 bases clipped from V and 6 bases from J, the junction kept 12 bases outside the gene matches. The germline CDR1 and CDR2 sequences are SGHNT and YYREEE (reference sequence). This CDR3 spans 17 amino acids. This CDR3 reads CASSPLGGQGFAGELFF. CDR3 coding DNA: TGTGCCAGCAGCCCCCTGGGGGGACAGGGGTTTGCCGGGGAGCTGTTTTTT.